This record looks at one T cell receptor beta chain sequence and its context. The sample belongs to a study of blood T cell repertoires in COVID-19. About the study: Acute and convalescent COVID-19 samples came from the United States, Italy and Spain. In each case, the material was cDNA or gDNA derived from T cells, B-cell-depleted T cells, or PBMCs.

V shed 0 bases and J shed 9 bases, with 12 bases lying between them. The CDR3 is 14 residues long. Germline V lookup: CDR1 LNHNV, CDR2 YYDKDF (reference sequence). Under the authors' procedure: It was from reference gene primer amplification that nucleated cell counts were estimated. The assay was immunoSEQ multiplex PCR, and TCRdb's table has in-frame clones only and misses some. That table is the source of V, J and clone size, and D and trimming were worked out from the DNA. Of 200,000 to 250,000 clones in the sample, 92% were seen once. Seattle patient enrollment occurred during active infection, with longitudinal follow-up thereafter.

Sequencing was done on a sample of peripheral blood. The chain links TRBV15 to TRBJ1-5; D might be TRBD1 (5 bases). The receptor was isolated from a man between 60 and 70 years old with COVID-19, enrolled during active disease. Here the CDR3 DNA reads TGTGCCACCAGCAGAGAGTGGGGGGGAGGGCCCCAGCATTTT. Protein: CATSREWGGGPQHF.